The rows below give T cell receptor beta chains drawn from one sample of a study of beta chain features in type 1 diabetes. Libraries were prepared by immunoSEQ multiplex PCR; TCRdb keeps only in-frame clonotypes and omits some of them. The sample contains 640,000 or so clones, around an eighth of which appear only once. The sequenced sample consisted of naive CD4+ T cells from blood. These receptors were collected from a man aged 18 to 29 with type 1 diabetes. The CDR3 runs from the conserved cysteine through the conserved F or W. D genes are given only for firm matches. Clone size appears in some rows only: once, few, many, or a class for an expanded clone.

v_call	clone_size	d_call	j_call	cdr3_nt	cdr3_aa
TRBV2	-	TRBD1	TRBJ1-6	TGTGCCAGCGGGACAGGGGAATCACCCCTCCACTTT	CASGTGESPLHF
TRBV7-9	-	TRBD1	TRBJ1-1	TGTGCCAGCAGCTCTCCCCCGGGACAGGGGAACACTGAAGCTTTCTTT	CASSSPPGQGNTEAFF
TRBV2	-	-	TRBJ1-3	TGTGCCAGCAGTGGCGAGTACTCTGGAAACACCATATATTTT	CASSGEYSGNTIYF
TRBV29-1	-	TRBD1	TRBJ2-7	TGCAGCGTTGAAGATCAAGGACAGGGGGCGATAGAGCAGTACTTC	CSVEDQGQGAIEQYF
TRBV6-1	few	-	TRBJ1-1	TGTGCCAGCAGTGAAGCGTACGCCATGGCTTTCTTT	CASSEAYAMAFF
TRBV30	few	TRBD1	TRBJ2-7	TGTGCCTCAGGGACAGGCCCCTACGAGCAGTACTTC	CASGTGPYEQYF
TRBV28	-	-	TRBJ2-7	TGTGCCAGCGTGATACGGGGATCCCCCTACGAGCAGTACTTC	CASVIRGSPYEQYF
TRBV14	-	-	TRBJ2-3	TGTGCCAGCAGCCAGCAGGGGTCCCCCAGCACAGATACGCAGTATTTT	CASSQQGSPSTDTQYF
TRBV2	few	-	TRBJ2-6	TGTGCCAGCAGCTTTACAGGGTTCGGTGGGGCCAACGTCCTGACTTTC	CASSFTGFGGANVLTF
TRBV10-3	-	-	TRBJ2-3	TGTGCCATCAGTGTCCAGGGGTCGCAGTATTTT	CAISVQGSQYF
TRBV28	few	-	TRBJ2-5	TGTGTCTTGGGCAGGGAAGAGACCCAGTACTTC	CVLGREETQYF
TRBV7-9	-	-	TRBJ1-2	TGTGCCAGCAGCTCGACGGGACACAGCTATGGCTACACCTTC	CASSSTGHSYGYTF
TRBV7-3	-	TRBD1	TRBJ2-1	TGTGCCAGCAGCTTAGCGGGGACAGGGCCATCCGAGCAGTTCTTC	CASSLAGTGPSEQFF
TRBV6-6	-	TRBD1	TRBJ1-6	TGTGCCAGCAGGGGACAGGGGGACAATTCACCCCTCCACTTT	CASRGQGDNSPLHF
TRBV6-1	-	-	TRBJ1-2	TGTGCCAGCAGTGAAGCATCGTCAGGGAACTATGGCTACACCTTC	CASSEASSGNYGYTF
TRBV5-4	few	TRBD1	TRBJ2-2	TGTGCCAGCAGCTTAACAGGGGGCGTGAGGACCGGGGAGCTGTTTTTT	CASSLTGGVRTGELFF
TRBV5-6	-	-	TRBJ2-1	TGTGCCAGCAGTACTGCCAATGAGCAGTTCTTC	CASSTANEQFF
TRBV10-1	-	-	TRBJ2-2	TGCGCCAGCAGGGACAGTAACACCGGGGAGCTGTTTTTT	CASRDSNTGELFF
TRBV18	once	TRBD1	TRBJ1-5	TGTGCCAGCTCACAAACAGGGGTTGGGGATCAGCCCCAGCATTTT	CASSQTGVGDQPQHF
TRBV7-9	-	-	TRBJ1-2	TGTGCCAGCAGCTTAGCGCTAGGGGGAGGAAACTATGGCTACACCTTC	CASSLALGGGNYGYTF